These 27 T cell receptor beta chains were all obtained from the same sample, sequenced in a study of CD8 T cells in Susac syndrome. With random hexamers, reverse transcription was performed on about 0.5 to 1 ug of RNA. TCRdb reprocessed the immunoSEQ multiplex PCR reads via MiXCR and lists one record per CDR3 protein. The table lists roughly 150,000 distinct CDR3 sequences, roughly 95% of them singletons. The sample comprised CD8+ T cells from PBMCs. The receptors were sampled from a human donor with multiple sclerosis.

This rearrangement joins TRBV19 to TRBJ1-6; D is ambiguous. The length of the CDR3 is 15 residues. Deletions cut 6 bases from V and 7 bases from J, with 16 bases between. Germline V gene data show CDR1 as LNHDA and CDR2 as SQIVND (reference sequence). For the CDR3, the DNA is TGTGCCAGTAGCCCGGGATCCCGTGCCAATTCACCCCTCCACTTT. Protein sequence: CASSPGSRANSPLHF.

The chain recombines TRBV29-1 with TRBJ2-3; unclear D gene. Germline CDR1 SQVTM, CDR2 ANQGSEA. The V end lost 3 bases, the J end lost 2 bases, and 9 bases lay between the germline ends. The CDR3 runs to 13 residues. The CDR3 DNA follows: TGCAGCGTTGAGGTGACTTCCACAGATACGCAGTATTTT. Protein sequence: CSVEVTSTDTQYF.

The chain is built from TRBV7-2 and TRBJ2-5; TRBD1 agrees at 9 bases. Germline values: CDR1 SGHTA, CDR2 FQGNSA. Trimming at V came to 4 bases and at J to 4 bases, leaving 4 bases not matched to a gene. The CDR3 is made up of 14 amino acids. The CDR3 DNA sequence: TGTGCCAGCAGCTCACACAGGGGGCCAGAGACCCAGTACTTC. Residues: CASSSHRGPETQYF.

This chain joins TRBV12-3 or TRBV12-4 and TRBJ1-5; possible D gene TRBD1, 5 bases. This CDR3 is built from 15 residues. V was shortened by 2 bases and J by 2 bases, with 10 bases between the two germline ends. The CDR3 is CASSLLGEGNQPQHF. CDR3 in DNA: TGTGCCAGCAGTTTACTGGGGGAAGGCAATCAGCCCCAGCATTTT.

The CDR3 DNA reads as TGCGCCAGCAGTCAAGACACAGGGGAAGATCAGCCCCAGCATTTT. This codes for CASSQDTGEDQPQHF. The V gene is TRBV23-1, the J gene TRBJ1-5; 7 nucleotides match TRBD1. TRBV23-1 has ORF status, its function being uncertain. This CDR3 contains 15 residues. Trimming at V came to 2 bases and at J to 5 bases, leaving 6 bases not matched to a gene.

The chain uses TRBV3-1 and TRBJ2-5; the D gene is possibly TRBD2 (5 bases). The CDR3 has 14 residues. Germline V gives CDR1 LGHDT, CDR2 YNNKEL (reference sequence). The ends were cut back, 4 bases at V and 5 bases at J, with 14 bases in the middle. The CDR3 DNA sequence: TGTGCCAGCAGCCCCGGGATGCCTTTCGAGACCCAGTACTTC. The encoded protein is CASSPGMPFETQYF.

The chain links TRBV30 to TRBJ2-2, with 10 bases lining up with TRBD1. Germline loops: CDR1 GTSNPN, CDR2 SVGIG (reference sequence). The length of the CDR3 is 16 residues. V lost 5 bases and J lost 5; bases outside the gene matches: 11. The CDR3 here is CAWVNTDRGETGELFF. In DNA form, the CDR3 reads TGTGCCTGGGTTAATACGGACAGGGGGGAAACCGGGGAGCTGTTTTTT. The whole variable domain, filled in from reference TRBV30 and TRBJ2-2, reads SQTIHQWPATLVQPVGSPLSLECTVEGTSNPNLYWYRQAAGRGLQLLFYSVGIGQISSEVPQNLSASRPQDRQFILSSKKLLLSDSGFYLCAWVNTDRGETGELFFGEGSRLTVL.

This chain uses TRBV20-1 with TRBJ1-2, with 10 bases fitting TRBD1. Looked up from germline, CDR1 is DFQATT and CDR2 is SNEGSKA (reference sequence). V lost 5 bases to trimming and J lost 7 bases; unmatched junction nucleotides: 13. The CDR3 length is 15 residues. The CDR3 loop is CSAGPLGQGIFGYTF. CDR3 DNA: TGCAGTGCTGGACCGTTGGGACAGGGGATTTTTGGCTACACCTTC.

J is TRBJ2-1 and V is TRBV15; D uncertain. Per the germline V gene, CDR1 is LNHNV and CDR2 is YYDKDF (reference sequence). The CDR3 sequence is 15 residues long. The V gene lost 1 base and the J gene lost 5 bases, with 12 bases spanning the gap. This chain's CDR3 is CATSRGRPPNNEQFF. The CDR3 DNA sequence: TGTGCCACCAGCAGAGGACGACCACCAAACAATGAGCAGTTCTTC.

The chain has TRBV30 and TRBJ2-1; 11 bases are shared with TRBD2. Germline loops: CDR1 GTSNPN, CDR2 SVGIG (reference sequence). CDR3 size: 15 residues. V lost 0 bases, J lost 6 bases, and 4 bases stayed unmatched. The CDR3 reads CAWSVYSGGVNEQFF. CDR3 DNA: TGTGCCTGGAGTGTATATAGCGGGGGGGTCAATGAGCAGTTCTTC.

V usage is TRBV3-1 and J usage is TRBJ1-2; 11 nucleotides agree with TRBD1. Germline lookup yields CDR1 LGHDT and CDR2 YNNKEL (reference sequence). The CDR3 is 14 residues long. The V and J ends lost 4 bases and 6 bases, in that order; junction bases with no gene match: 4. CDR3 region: CASSRDRGNHGYTF. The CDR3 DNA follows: TGTGCCAGCAGCCGGGACAGGGGGAACCATGGCTACACCTTC.

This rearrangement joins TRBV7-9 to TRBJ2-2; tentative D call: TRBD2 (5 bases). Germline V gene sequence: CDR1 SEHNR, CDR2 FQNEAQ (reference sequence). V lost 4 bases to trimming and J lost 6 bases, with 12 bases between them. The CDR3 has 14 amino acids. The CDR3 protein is CASSSGLSPGELFF. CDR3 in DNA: TGTGCCAGCAGCTCAGGACTTTCCCCCGGGGAGCTGTTTTTT.

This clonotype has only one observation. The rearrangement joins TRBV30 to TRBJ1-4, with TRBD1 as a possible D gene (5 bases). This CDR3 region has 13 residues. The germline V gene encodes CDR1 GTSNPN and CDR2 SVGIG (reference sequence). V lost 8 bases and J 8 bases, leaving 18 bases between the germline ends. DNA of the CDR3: TGTGCCGTGACGGGAGGGGTGGACGAAAAACTGTTTTTT. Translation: CAVTGGVDEKLFF.

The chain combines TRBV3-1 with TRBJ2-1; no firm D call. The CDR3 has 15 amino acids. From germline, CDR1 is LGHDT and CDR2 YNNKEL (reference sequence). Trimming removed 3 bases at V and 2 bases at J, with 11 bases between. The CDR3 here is CASSQAWGPYNEQFF. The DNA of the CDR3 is TGTGCCAGCAGCCAGGCGTGGGGTCCCTACAATGAGCAGTTCTTC.

The CDR3 reads CSARTASYNEQFF. In DNA, the CDR3 is TGCAGTGCGCGGACAGCGTCCTACAATGAGCAGTTCTTC. The chain joins TRBV20-1 to TRBJ2-1; possible D gene TRBD1, 6 bases. Deletions cut 6 bases from V and 1 base from J, with 10 bases between. Germline V gives CDR1 DFQATT, CDR2 SNEGSKA (reference sequence). There are 13 residues in the CDR3.

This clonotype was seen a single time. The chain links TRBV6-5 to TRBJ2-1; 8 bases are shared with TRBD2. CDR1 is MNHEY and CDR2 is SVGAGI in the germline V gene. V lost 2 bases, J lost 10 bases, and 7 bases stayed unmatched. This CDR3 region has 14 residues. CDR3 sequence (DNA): TGTGCCAGCAGTTACGGCGGGGGGCCAAGGGAGCAGTTCTTC. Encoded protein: CASSYGGGPREQFF.

CDR3 amino acids: CASTPSGTINEQFF. The CDR3 region has the DNA TGTGCCAGCACTCCCTCGGGGACGATCAATGAGCAGTTCTTC. V usage is TRBV12-3 or TRBV12-4 and J usage is TRBJ2-1; the D gene could be TRBD1 or TRBD2 (5 bases each). Trimming left V 7 bases short and J 6 bases short, with 16 bases between. This CDR3 contains 14 residues.

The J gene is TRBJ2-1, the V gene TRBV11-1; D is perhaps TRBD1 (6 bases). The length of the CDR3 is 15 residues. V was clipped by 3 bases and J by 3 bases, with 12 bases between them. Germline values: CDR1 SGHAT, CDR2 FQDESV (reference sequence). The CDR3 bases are TGTGCCAGCAGCTTGGGGGCGGGTTACTACAATGAGCAGTTCTTC. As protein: CASSLGAGYYNEQFF.

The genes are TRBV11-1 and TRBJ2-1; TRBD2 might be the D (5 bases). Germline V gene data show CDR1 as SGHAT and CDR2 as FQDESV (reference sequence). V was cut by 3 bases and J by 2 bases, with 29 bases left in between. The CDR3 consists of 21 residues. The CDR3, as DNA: TGTGCCAGCAGCTTCGGTGTCGGGCTCCCCAGGACTGTATCCACCTACAATGAGCAGTTCTTC. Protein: CASSFGVGLPRTVSTYNEQFF.

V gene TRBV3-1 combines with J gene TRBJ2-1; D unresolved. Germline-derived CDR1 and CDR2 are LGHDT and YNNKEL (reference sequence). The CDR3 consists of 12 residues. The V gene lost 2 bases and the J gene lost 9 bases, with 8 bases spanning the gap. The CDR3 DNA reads TGTGCCAGCAGCCAACCCCGGGCTGAGCAGTTCTTC. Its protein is CASSQPRAEQFF.

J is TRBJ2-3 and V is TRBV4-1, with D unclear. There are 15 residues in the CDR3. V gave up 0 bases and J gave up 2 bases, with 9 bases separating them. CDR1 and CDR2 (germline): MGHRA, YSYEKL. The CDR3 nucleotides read TGCGCCAGCAGCCAAGAGTTTTCCCTCACAGATACGCAGTATTTT. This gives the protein CASSQEFSLTDTQYF.

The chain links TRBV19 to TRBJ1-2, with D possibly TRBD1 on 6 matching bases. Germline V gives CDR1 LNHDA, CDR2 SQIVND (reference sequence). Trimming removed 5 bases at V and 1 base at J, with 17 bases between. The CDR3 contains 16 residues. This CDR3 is CASSLVGTPLNYGYTF. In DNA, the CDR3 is TGTGCCAGTAGTCTAGTTGGGACACCACTTAACTATGGCTACACCTTC.

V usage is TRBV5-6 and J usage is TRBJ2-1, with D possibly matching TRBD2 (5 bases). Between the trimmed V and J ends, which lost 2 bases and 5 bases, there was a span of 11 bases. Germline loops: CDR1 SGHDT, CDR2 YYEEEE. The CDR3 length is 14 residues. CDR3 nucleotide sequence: TGTGCCAGCAGCTTCAGGACTTTAAACAATGAGCAGTTCTTC. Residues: CASSFRTLNNEQFF. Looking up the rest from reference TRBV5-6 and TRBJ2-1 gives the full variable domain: DAGVTQSPTHLIKTRGQQVTLRCSPKSGHDTVSWYQQALGQGPQFIFQYYEEEERQRGNFPDRFSGHQFPNYSSELNVNALLLGDSALYLCASSFRTLNNEQFFGPGTRLTVL.

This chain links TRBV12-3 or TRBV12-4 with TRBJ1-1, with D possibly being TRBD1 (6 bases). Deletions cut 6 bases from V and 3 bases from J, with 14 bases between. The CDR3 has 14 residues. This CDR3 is CASSSPGEDTEAFF. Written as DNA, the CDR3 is TGTGCCAGCAGCTCGCCAGGGGAGGACACTGAAGCTTTCTTT.

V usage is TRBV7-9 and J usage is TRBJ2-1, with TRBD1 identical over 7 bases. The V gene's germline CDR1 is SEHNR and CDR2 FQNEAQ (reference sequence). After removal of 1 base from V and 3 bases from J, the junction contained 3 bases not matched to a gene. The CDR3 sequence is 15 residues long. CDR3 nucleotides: TGTGCCAGCAGCTTAGGGACAGGACACTACAATGAGCAGTTCTTC. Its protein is CASSLGTGHYNEQFF.

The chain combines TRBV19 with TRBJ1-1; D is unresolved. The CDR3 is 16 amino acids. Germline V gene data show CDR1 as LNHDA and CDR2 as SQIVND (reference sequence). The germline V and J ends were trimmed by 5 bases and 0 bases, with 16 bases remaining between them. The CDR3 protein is CASSRIPIGLNTEAFF. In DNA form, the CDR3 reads TGTGCCAGTAGTCGGATCCCAATCGGGCTGAACACTGAAGCTTTCTTT.

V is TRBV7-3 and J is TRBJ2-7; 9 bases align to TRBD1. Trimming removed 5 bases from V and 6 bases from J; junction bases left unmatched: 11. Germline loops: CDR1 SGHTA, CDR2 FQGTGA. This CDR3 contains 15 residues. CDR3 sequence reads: CASSQTGTGFSEQYF. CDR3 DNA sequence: TGTGCCAGCAGCCAAACCGGGACAGGGTTTTCCGAGCAGTACTTC.